The clone carrying this TCR beta chain was observed at least ten times. The sample comes from a study of T-cell reconstitution after alpha-beta-depleted transplantation in children. Trimming removed 3 bases from V and 5 bases from J; junction bases left unmatched: 6. The length of the CDR3 is 15 residues. Germline lookup yields CDR1 KGHSH and CDR2 LQKENI. Unique molecular identifiers were used in preparing the TCRbeta library. TCRdb reprocessed the PCR reads with MiXCR, giving one entry per CDR3 protein. This sample has 95,000 to 150,000 distinct CDR3 sequences, with around 23% found just once. The sequences come from PBMCs, mostly from graft donor cells, collected 180 days after TCRalphabeta/CD19-depleted stem cell transplant. This receptor was taken from a male patient between 2 and 15 years old who had a stem cell transplant for chronic granulomatous disease, so the T cells may come from the graft donor. The chain is built from TRBV18 and TRBJ2-7; TRBD1 matches at 11 bases. The CDR3 is CASSPRTGGKNEQYF. The CDR3 DNA follows: TGTGCCAGCTCACCTAGGACAGGGGGCAAGAACGAGCAGTACTTC. Using reference TRBV18 and TRBJ2-7 for the parts outside the CDR3, the full variable domain is NAGVMQNPRHLVRRRGQEARLRCSPMKGHSHVYWYRQLPEEGLKFMVYLQKENIIDESGMPKERFSAEFPKEGPSILRIQQVVRGDSAAYFCASSPRTGGKNEQYFGPGTRLTVT.